This T cell receptor (beta chain) was sequenced in a study of human T cells and chemical hapten exposure. V shed 1 base and J shed 5 bases, with 14 bases lying between them. This CDR3 has 14 amino acids. The V gene's germline CDR1 is DFQATT and CDR2 SNEGSKA (reference sequence). Library construction involved attaching unique molecular identifiers to individual cDNA molecules, which allowed quantitative, reproducible TCR counting. How the authors handled the data: With a range of roughly 23,224 to 690,600, the median per sample was about 87,000 TCRs. TCRdb redid the calling of the RACE reads with MiXCR, one entry per CDR3 protein. TCRdb's processing, not the authors', yielded these V and J calls. The sample carries 350,000 or so distinct CDR3 sequences, roughly 6.9% recorded once. This clonotype was recorded many times. The sample's time point: patch test 1, 2 weeks after DPC sensitization. The treatment denotes: therapeutic diphenylcyclopropenone sensitization with weekly scalp DPC. Blood was collected ahead of every patch test applied.

The TCR originated in a woman between 18 and 30 years old with alopecia areata. Some clones in this sample may be carry-over from other donors' samples. Sequences were derived from whole blood, sampled in connection with sensitization to the hapten diphenylcyclopropenone (DPC). The chain joins TRBV20-1 to TRBJ2-5, with a weak D call TRBD1 (6 bases). For the CDR3, the DNA is TGCAGTGCTAGAGGTGAAACAGGGATGGAGACCCAGTACTTC. This gives the protein CSARGETGMETQYF.